This TCR beta chain is drawn from a study of identical twins. Overall study findings and caveats: Cross-sectional statistical analysis was relied on for the conclusions, without the same donors being followed.

Using its own MiXCR run on the 5' RACE reads, TCRdb lists one record per CDR3 protein. The data hold about 790,000 distinct CDR3 sequences, with about 20% observed a single time. CDR3 length: 16 residues. CDR1 is SEHNR, CDR2 FQNEAQ, per germline (reference sequence). Unmatched junction bases numbered 7, after V lost 2 bases and J lost 7 bases. All donors comprised healthy Caucasians. Regarding this clonotype: Antigen specificity is unknown.

These records were also assigned to another study, of T cells expressing NK-cell markers. That investigation notes: Cells sorted as CD3+CD56+NKG2C+, CD3+CD56+NKG2C- and CD3+CD56-NKG2C+ T cells supplied the TCR beta repertoires. Eight donors were sequenced, of whom seven were HCMV-seropositive, while the remaining one was HCMV-seronegative.

The material sequenced was PBMCs. This receptor was identified in a woman younger than 35 in good health. The rearrangement joins TRBV7-9 to TRBJ2-1, with 11 bases matching TRBD2. CDR3 DNA: TGTGCCAGCAGCTTAAGACTAGCGGGGATGGTTAATGAGCAGTTCTTC. Protein: CASSLRLAGMVNEQFF. The full variable domain, completed using reference TRBV7-9 and TRBJ2-1, is DTGVSQNPRHKITKRGQNVTFRCDPISEHNRLYWYRQTLGQGPEFLTYFQNEAQLEKSRLLSDRFSAERPKGSFSTLEIQRTEQGDSAMYLCASSLRLAGMVNEQFFGPGTRLTVL.